This TCR beta chain was obtained from a study of blood T cell repertoires in COVID-19 (dated by TCRdb to 2019 to 2021). Some background on the complete study: Samples covering the acute and convalescent phases of COVID-19 were provided by collaborators in the United States, Italy and Spain. The material from the prospective study consisted of cDNA or gDNA derived from T cells, B-cell-depleted T cells, or PBMCs. Subjects who had been exposed to COVID-19, were actively infected with it, or had recovered from it provided the deeply sampled blood TCRbeta repertoires that made up the dataset. The repertoires were made available in a free public database intended to serve as a resource for research on the immune response to SARS-CoV-2. Samples were obtained from the ongoing ImmuneRACE study (first 160 participants) and from 1,254 subjects provided by 6 global collaborators. A de-identified subject ID, COVID-19 status, age in years and sex were almost always included in the sample metadata. HLA class I and class II types, where available, came from metadata supplied by the sample provider rather than from assay-based typing. Results the study describes overall, beyond this receptor: How much clinical and demographic metadata was included differed by source and by participant, and the metadata was provided uncurated.

Notes on this clone: Its binding antigen is unknown. No much larger clonotype is one base removed from it; base qualities were not supplied.

One collaborating source in Seattle enrolled patients during active infection and followed them longitudinally through the course of disease. The collaborating institutions used their own protocols to collect whole blood in K2EDTA tubes. Collaborator samples were shipped for TCRbeta analysis as frozen whole blood, isolated PBMCs, or DNA extracted from either sample type. The immunoSEQ Assay, a bias-controlled multiplex PCR, was used to amplify TCRbeta CDR3 regions from genomic DNA. The original pipeline was this. The number of nucleated cells in each sample was estimated from the amplification of reference gene primers within the assay. Sequence reads were collapsed and filtered to measure the absolute abundance of every unique TCRbeta CDR3 rearrangement. For each sample, productive Simpson clonality was calculated as the square root of Simpson's diversity index across productive rearrangements. TCRdb took this table from immuneACCESS and kept in-frame rearrangements with V and J called. Such tables lack part of the clones; where checked against another copy, unresolved V genes explain under half of the gap, and the rest is unexplained. The DNA was the basis for D and trimming; V, J and clone size are from that table. The sample table contains hundreds of thousands of clones; only one count was recorded for approximately 80% of them. Of the sample, 7.5% is held by the ten largest clones.

The CDR3 runs 14 residues from the cysteine to the phenylalanine. The retained sequence is limited to the CDR3, 42 bases, with the frame set at the first base. Per the germline V gene, MNHEY is the CDR1 and SVGAGI is the CDR2. V has 10 bases trimmed and J has 1 base trimmed; junction bases matching no gene number 7. The sample consisted of peripheral blood. This sequence originates from a woman older than 75 with COVID-19, enrolled during active disease. This chain is built from TRBV6-5 and TRBJ1-5, and 7 junctional nucleotides match TRBD1. CDR3 protein: CATTGPRSNQPQHF. The base sequence is TGTGCCACGACAGGGCCGAGAAGCAATCAGCCCCAGCATTTT.